Following are 14 T cell receptor beta chains from one sample sequenced in a study of shared clonotypes between healthy human individuals. The assay was immunoSEQ multiplex PCR, and TCRdb's table has in-frame clones only and misses some. Among hundreds of thousands of clones, 90% to 97% were seen once, and the ten largest hold 0.11%. Terminally differentiated effector memory CD45RA+ cells were excluded from the naive CD8 cells, which were CD45RO-negative and positively selected for CCR7. The sequenced material came from naive CD8+ T cells sorted from blood. These receptors were taken from a woman aged 30 to 39 in good health.

The chain is built from TRBV2 and TRBJ2-1, with no clear D. Per the germline V gene, CDR1 is SNHLY and CDR2 is FYNNEI. With 3 bases removed from V and 9 bases from J, the gap between germline ends came to 15 bases. The CDR3 extends over 14 amino acids. CDR3 coding DNA: TGTGCCAGCAGTGATTCAAATTCGTGGGTTGAGCAGTTCTTC. Translated: CASSDSNSWVEQFF.

The J gene is TRBJ2-7, the V gene TRBV7-8; 8 nucleotides agree with TRBD2. V lost 5 bases, J lost 0 bases, and 9 bases stayed unmatched. The CDR3 has 16 amino acids. The germline CDR1 and CDR2 sequences are SGHVS and FQNEAQ. CDR3 residues: CASSHRTSRSSYEQYF. The DNA of the CDR3 is TGTGCCAGCAGCCACCGGACTAGCAGAAGCTCCTACGAGCAGTACTTC.

This clone appeared a single time. The CDR3 bases are TGTGCCAGCAGCTTTACAGGGGTTAGTGAGCAGTTCTTC. Its translation: CASSFTGVSEQFF. This chain joins TRBV5-6 and TRBJ2-1; 7 bases map to TRBD1. The CDR3 sequence is 13 residues long. Germline V gene sequence: CDR1 SGHDT, CDR2 YYEEEE. Trimming at V came to 2 bases and at J to 9 bases, leaving 5 bases not matched to a gene.

The genes are TRBV28 and TRBJ2-5; D might be TRBD1 or TRBD2, each matching 5 bases. Trimming removed 2 bases at V and 4 bases at J, with 14 bases between. The CDR3 loop spans 15 amino acids. CDR1 and CDR2 (germline): MDHEN, SYDVKM. In DNA form, the CDR3 reads TGTGCCAGCAGTTTAAGGATCGGGGCCCCAGAGACCCAGTACTTC. It translates to CASSLRIGAPETQYF.

This clone was observed a single time. CDR3 nucleotide sequence: TGTGCCAGCAGTTTTCGACAGGCGGATGAAAAACTGTTTTTT. Its protein is CASSFRQADEKLFF. V gene TRBV27 combines with J gene TRBJ1-4; maybe TRBD1 (6 bases). V was clipped by 3 bases and J by 6 bases, with 11 bases between them. The CDR3 totals 14 residues. The germline gives CDR1 MNHEY, CDR2 SMNVEV (reference sequence).

The chain carries TRBV7-9 and TRBJ2-7; D is possibly TRBD2 (5 bases). The CDR3 length is 14 residues. CDR1 is SEHNR, CDR2 FQNEAQ, per germline (reference sequence). Trimming removed 1 base from V and 4 bases from J, with 11 bases in between. DNA for the CDR3: TGTGCCAGCAGCTTAGTCGGGAATGGGTACGAGCAGTACTTC. This encodes CASSLVGNGYEQYF.

The gene calls are TRBV9 and TRBJ1-4; tentative D call: TRBD1 (5 bases). The CDR3 sequence is 15 residues long. Germline V lookup: CDR1 SGDLS, CDR2 YYNGEE. The V end was cut by 0 bases, the J end by 4 bases, with 10 bases between. The CDR3: CASSVDGGGNEKLFF. As DNA, the CDR3 is TGTGCCAGCAGCGTAGATGGTGGGGGTAATGAAAAACTGTTTTTT.

V and J are TRBV6-4 and TRBJ2-2, with D unclear. V was clipped by 4 bases and J by 8 bases, with 11 bases between them. The length of the CDR3 is 13 residues. Germline assignment: CDR1 MRHNA and CDR2 SNTAGT. The CDR3 bases are TGTGCCAGCAGTGTGGACCATATGGGGGAGCTGTTTTTT. Translation gives CASSVDHMGELFF.

J is TRBJ2-1 and V is TRBV28; TRBD1 matches 8 bases. J gave up 6 bases and V 6 bases, and 10 bases lay outside the gene matches. CDR3 length: 15 residues. Germline V gene lookup returns CDR1 MDHEN and CDR2 SYDVKM. The chain's CDR3 is CASRGERQGINEQFF. In DNA, the CDR3 is TGTGCCAGCAGGGGGGAGCGACAGGGGATCAATGAGCAGTTCTTC.

This rearrangement joins TRBV28 to TRBJ2-5, with D uncertain. The CDR3 is 13 amino acids. Between the trimmed V and J ends, which lost 6 bases and 7 bases, there was a span of 15 bases. Germline V gene sequence: CDR1 MDHEN, CDR2 SYDVKM. The CDR3 DNA reads as TGTGCCAGCAGGCTTACGGGCCTCCGGACCCAGTACTTC. It codes for CASRLTGLRTQYF.

The V and J genes are TRBV2 and TRBJ2-2; 7 bases map to TRBD2. Germline CDR1 and CDR2: SNHLY and FYNNEI. J was trimmed by 0 bases and V by 8 bases; bases with no gene match: 3. The CDR3 loop spans 14 amino acids. The CDR3 here is CASGEGPNTGELFF. The CDR3 region has the DNA TGTGCCAGCGGGGAGGGGCCGAACACCGGGGAGCTGTTTTTT.

J is TRBJ2-5 and V is TRBV6-5; D is unclear. Germline-derived CDR1 and CDR2 are MNHEY and SVGAGI. The length of the CDR3 is 16 residues. The ends were cut back, 0 bases at V and 2 bases at J, with 13 bases in the middle. CDR3 protein: CASSYSIGWAQETQYF. In DNA, the CDR3 is TGTGCCAGCAGTTACTCTATCGGCTGGGCTCAAGAGACCCAGTACTTC.

V and J are TRBV7-9 and TRBJ1-1; 7 bases agree with TRBD1. V lost 5 bases to trimming and J lost 8 bases; unmatched junction nucleotides: 8. This CDR3 has 13 residues. In germline, CDR1 is SEHNR, CDR2 FQNEAQ (reference sequence). This CDR3 is CASSEGQVKEAFF. The CDR3, as DNA: TGTGCCAGCAGCGAAGGACAGGTTAAAGAAGCTTTCTTT.

This sequence joins TRBV7-8 and TRBJ2-1; unclear D gene. V gave up 2 bases and J gave up 3 bases, with 14 bases separating them. Germline CDR1 SGHVS, CDR2 FQNEAQ. The CDR3 is 16 amino acids. CDR3 sequence reads: CASSLNAQRLYNEQFF. Here the CDR3 DNA reads TGTGCCAGCAGCTTAAATGCACAACGTCTCTACAATGAGCAGTTCTTC.